These 16 T cell receptor beta chains were all obtained from the same sample, sequenced in a study of shared clonotypes between healthy human individuals. The protocol was immunoSEQ multiplex PCR, while the TCRdb copy is restricted to in-frame clones and leaves out a portion. The sample carries approximately 1.5 million clones, less than 99% recorded once. Sequenced input: naive CD4+ T cells sorted from blood. Specified subset: CD45RA+ positively selected. Source of these receptors: a man aged 25-45 years in good health.

This sequence joins TRBV18 and TRBJ2-5, with TRBD1 matching 7 bases. The CDR3 sequence is 16 residues long. The V gene's germline CDR1 is KGHSH and CDR2 LQKENI. V trimming: 3 bases; J trimming: 5 bases; junction bases outside the gene matches: 12. The DNA of the CDR3 is TGTGCCAGCTCACCGATTCCACAGGGGTTAAGCGAGACCCAGTACTTC. It specifies CASSPIPQGLSETQYF. Together with reference TRBV18 and TRBJ2-5, the CDR3 gives the full variable domain: NAGVMQNPRHLVRRRGQEARLRCSPMKGHSHVYWYRQLPEEGLKFMVYLQKENIIDESGMPKERFSAEFPKEGPSILRIQQVVRGDSAAYFCASSPIPQGLSETQYFGPGTRLLVL.

The gene calls are TRBV27 and TRBJ2-7; D is unresolved. The CDR3 runs to 16 residues. Germline CDR1 reads MNHEY; CDR2 reads SMNVEV (reference sequence). Trimming took 6 bases from V and 2 from J, leaving 20 bases between them. DNA for the CDR3: TGTGCCAGCAGCAACCCTCAGTGGTCCAAACCCTACGAGCAGTACTTC. It is translated as CASSNPQWSKPYEQYF.

The V call is TRBV25-1, the J call TRBJ1-2, with D hard to call. From germline, CDR1 is MGHDK and CDR2 SYGVNS. The V and J ends lost 5 bases and 7 bases respectively, with 11 bases between them. The CDR3 runs 12 residues. The CDR3 sequence: CASSQVPGGYTF. The CDR3 bases are TGTGCCAGCAGTCAGGTACCCGGTGGCTACACCTTC.

This chain uses TRBV7-2 with TRBJ2-2; D is perhaps TRBD1 (6 bases). The CDR3 has 14 residues. V was pared by 4 bases and J by 6 bases, with 12 bases between. From germline, CDR1 is SGHTA and CDR2 FQGNSA. The CDR3 nucleotides are TGTGCCAGCAGCTACAGGGAGACGGCCGGGGAGCTGTTTTTT. This gives the protein CASSYRETAGELFF.

The chain joins TRBV5-4 to TRBJ1-1; 10 positions match TRBD1. The V gene's germline CDR1 is SGHNT and CDR2 YYREEE (reference sequence). This CDR3 contains 15 residues. The junction had 16 bases not matched to a gene; V was cut back by 6 bases and J by 11 bases. CDR3 nucleotide sequence: TGTGCCAGCAACACTCGACAGGGGGCGCGATCCTCGGCTTTCTTT. Protein sequence: CASNTRQGARSSAFF.

The V call is TRBV9, the J call TRBJ2-2; possibly TRBD1 for D (6 bases). The CDR3 spans 17 residues. V dropped 0 bases and J dropped 5 bases, with 17 bases sitting between them. CDR1 SGDLS and CDR2 YYNGEE come from the germline V gene. The CDR3 DNA reads TGTGCCAGCAGCGTAGCAGGGGCCTCCCCGGGGACCGGGGAGCTGTTTTTT. Translation: CASSVAGASPGTGELFF.

The V and J genes are TRBV5-8 and TRBJ1-4; tentatively, D is TRBD1 (6 bases). CDR3 size: 17 residues. Trimming stripped 4 bases from V and 8 bases from J, with 24 bases between. Germline assignment: CDR1 SGHTS and CDR2 YDEGEE. CDR3 in DNA: TGTGCCAGCAGCGGAGCAGGGGCGGCGGTCCTTTTGGAAAAACTGTTTTTT. It is translated as CASSGAGAAVLLEKLFF.

The chain carries TRBV7-9 and TRBJ2-7, with 7 bases fitting TRBD2. In germline, CDR1 is SEHNR, CDR2 FQNEAQ (reference sequence). The CDR3 totals 15 residues. V lost 7 bases, J lost 0 bases, and 9 bases stayed unmatched. CDR3 in amino acids: CASINREGSSYEQYF. The CDR3, as DNA: TGTGCCAGCATTAATAGGGAGGGTTCCTCCTACGAGCAGTACTTC.

In the case of this clone: This same CDR3 is encoded by further DNA sequences in the sample. This chain joins TRBV20-1 and TRBJ2-5; no clear D. Germline lookup yields CDR1 DFQATT and CDR2 SNEGSKA (reference sequence). The CDR3 has 11 residues. V gave up 5 bases and J gave up 2 bases, with 6 bases separating them. The CDR3 loop is CSARSQETQYF. Here the CDR3 DNA reads TGCAGTGCTCGAAGTCAAGAGACCCAGTACTTC.

The rearrangement joins TRBV7-6 to TRBJ2-1; D gene ambiguous. CDR3 size: 15 residues. Germline values: CDR1 SGHVS, CDR2 FNYEAQ. Trimming stripped 5 bases from V and 5 bases from J, with 16 bases between. In DNA, the CDR3 is TGTGCCAGCAGCCCCTCTCGTGTCGGTGACAATGAGCAGTTCTTC. Translating it yields CASSPSRVGDNEQFF.

This rearrangement joins TRBV5-5 to TRBJ1-5; no reliable D call. Deletions cut 1 base from V and 0 bases from J, with 17 bases between. Germline V gene lookup returns CDR1 SGHKS and CDR2 YYEKEE (reference sequence). The CDR3 loop spans 18 amino acids. The chain's CDR3 is CASSLNASPAYSNQPQHF. The CDR3 nucleotides read TGTGCCAGCAGCTTGAACGCCAGCCCCGCTTATAGCAATCAGCCCCAGCATTTT.

Here the CDR3 reads CASSLIGTGAYGYTF. In DNA, the CDR3 is TGTGCCAGCAGTTTAATCGGGACAGGCGCCTATGGCTACACCTTC. The J gene is TRBJ1-2, the V gene TRBV28; 8 bases agree with TRBD1. V lost 2 bases, J lost 4 bases, and 6 bases stayed unmatched. This CDR3 region has 15 residues. Germline CDR1 reads MDHEN; CDR2 reads SYDVKM.

The rearrangement links TRBV9 to TRBJ1-2; D is uncertain. The V end lost 3 bases, the J end lost 3 bases, and 6 bases lay between the germline ends. CDR1 and CDR2 from the germline V gene are SGDLS and YYNGEE. There are 12 residues in the CDR3. The CDR3 DNA follows: TGTGCCAGCAGCGGTCGGGACTATGGCTACACCTTC. This sequence encodes CASSGRDYGYTF.

This clone appeared a single time. This rearrangement joins TRBV5-1 to TRBJ2-1, with 9 bases that match TRBD1. The CDR3 consists of 14 residues. The trim removed 2 bases at V and 7 bases at J, leaving 4 bases unmatched. Germline V gene sequence: CDR1 SGHRS, CDR2 YFSETQ. CDR3 coding DNA: TGCGCCAGCAGCTTTGACAGGGGGTGGAATGAGCAGTTCTTC. Protein: CASSFDRGWNEQFF.

This chain connects TRBV30 to TRBJ2-4, with D perhaps matching TRBD2 (5 bases). Germline V lookup: CDR1 GTSNPN, CDR2 SVGIG (reference sequence). The CDR3 is 15 residues long. Trimming left V 0 bases short and J 2 bases short, with 11 bases between. Here the CDR3 DNA reads TGTGCCTGGAGTGTAGGCGGGTTGACCAAAAACATTCAGTACTTC. Encoded protein: CAWSVGGLTKNIQYF.

The chain couples TRBV9 to TRBJ2-2, with TRBD2 matching over 10 bases. CDR3 length: 16 amino acids. Losses at the gene ends were 4 bases for V and 6 bases for J; bases not matched to a gene: 9. CDR1 and CDR2 (germline): SGDLS, YYNGEE. In DNA form, the CDR3 reads TGTGCCAGCAGCCAGACACTAGCGGGGCGGGCCGGGGAGCTGTTTTTT. Translated: CASSQTLAGRAGELFF.